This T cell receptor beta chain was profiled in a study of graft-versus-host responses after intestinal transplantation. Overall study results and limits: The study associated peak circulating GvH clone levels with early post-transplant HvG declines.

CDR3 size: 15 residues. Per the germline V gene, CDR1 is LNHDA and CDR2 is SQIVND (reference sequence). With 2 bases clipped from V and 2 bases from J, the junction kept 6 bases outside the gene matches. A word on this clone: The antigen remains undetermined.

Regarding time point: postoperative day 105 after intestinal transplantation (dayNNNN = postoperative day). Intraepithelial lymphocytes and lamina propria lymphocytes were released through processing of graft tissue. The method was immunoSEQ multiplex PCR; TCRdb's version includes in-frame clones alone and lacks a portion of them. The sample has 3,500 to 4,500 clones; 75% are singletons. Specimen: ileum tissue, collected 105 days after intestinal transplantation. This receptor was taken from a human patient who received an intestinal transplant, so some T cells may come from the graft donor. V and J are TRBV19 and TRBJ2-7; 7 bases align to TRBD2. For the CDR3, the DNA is TGTGCCAGTAGTATATCGATGGGAGGGCCCTACGAGCAGTACTTC. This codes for CASSISMGGPYEQYF.